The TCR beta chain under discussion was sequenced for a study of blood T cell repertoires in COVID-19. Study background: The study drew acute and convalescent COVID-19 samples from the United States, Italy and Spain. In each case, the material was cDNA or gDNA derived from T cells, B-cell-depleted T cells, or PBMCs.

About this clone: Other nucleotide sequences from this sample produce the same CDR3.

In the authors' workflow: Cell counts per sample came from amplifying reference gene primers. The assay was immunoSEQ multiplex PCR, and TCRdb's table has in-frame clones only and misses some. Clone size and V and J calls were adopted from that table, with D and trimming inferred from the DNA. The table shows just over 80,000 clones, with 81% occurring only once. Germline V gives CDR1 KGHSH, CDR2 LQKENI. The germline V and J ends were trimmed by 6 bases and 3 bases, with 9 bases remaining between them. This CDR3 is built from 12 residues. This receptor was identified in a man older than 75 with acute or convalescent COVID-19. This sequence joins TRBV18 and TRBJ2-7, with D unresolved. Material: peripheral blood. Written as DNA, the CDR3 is TGTGCCAGCTCGAGTCAGGACTACGAGCAGTACTTC. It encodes CASSSQDYEQYF. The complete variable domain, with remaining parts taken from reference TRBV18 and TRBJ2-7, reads NAGVMQNPRHLVRRRGQEARLRCSPMKGHSHVYWYRQLPEEGLKFMVYLQKENIIDESGMPKERFSAEFPKEGPSILRIQQVVRGDSAAYFCASSSQDYEQYFGPGTRLTVT.